Below are 9 T cell receptor beta chains sequenced from a single sample in a study of cytomegalovirus exposure and HLA in healthy donors. It was with 60 Vbeta and 13 Jbeta primers that the PCR ran. Some clones are missing from TCRdb's copy, which holds only in-frame ones; the method was immunoSEQ multiplex PCR. In the table there are around 300,000 clones, about 87% of which are singletons. Sample: PBMCs. The receptors here all came from a woman aged 18-29 years in good health and CMV-seronegative.

The chain has TRBV7-9 and TRBJ2-1; D ambiguous. Trimming removed 5 bases from V and 10 bases from J, with 9 bases in between. This CDR3 is built from 11 residues. Germline loops: CDR1 SEHNR, CDR2 FQNEAQ (reference sequence). The CDR3 loop is CASSPVREQFF. The CDR3 region has the DNA TGTGCCAGCAGCCCCGTGAGAGAGCAGTTCTTC.

The chain has TRBV2 and TRBJ1-6; D remains unclear. This CDR3 is built from 14 residues. CDR1 is SNHLY, CDR2 FYNNEI, per germline. Trimming shortened V by 3 bases and J by 11 bases, and 14 bases separated the two germline ends. CDR3 DNA sequence: TGTGCCAGCAGTGAGTCCGGCCTAGTTACACCCCTCCACTTT. It encodes CASSESGLVTPLHF.

This chain connects TRBV21-1 to TRBJ2-2; TRBD2 was called by the table and not checked on the DNA. TRBV21-1 represents a pseudogene. The CDR3 runs to 17 residues. In DNA form, the CDR3 reads TGTGCCAGCAGCAAAGTTAGGGCTAGCGGGGGCACCGGGGAGCTGTTTTTT. This translates into CASSKVRASGGTGELFF.

V usage is TRBV27 and J usage is TRBJ1-2; no clear D gene. V gave up 5 bases and J gave up 12 bases, with 22 bases separating them. Germline loops: CDR1 MNHEY, CDR2 SMNVEV (reference sequence). This CDR3 is 14 amino acids long. DNA for the CDR3: TGTGCCAGCAGTCCCGGTGACGGGTCTCAAGGAGACACCTTC. Residues: CASSPGDGSQGDTF.

Comment on this clone: Other DNA variants within this sample encode the same CDR3. The V gene is TRBV18, the J gene TRBJ1-1, with D perhaps matching TRBD1 (5 bases). The length of the CDR3 is 15 residues. Trimming removed 3 bases at V and 1 base at J, with 12 bases between. CDR1 and CDR2 (germline): KGHSH, LQKENI. The CDR3 loop reads CASSPRAGQNTEAFF. The CDR3 DNA reads as TGTGCCAGCTCACCCAGGGCTGGGCAGAACACTGAAGCTTTCTTT.

In this sample, this clone turned up once. The V and J genes are TRBV11-2 and TRBJ1-1; D not certain. Germline CDR1 and CDR2: SGHAT and FQNNGV. The CDR3 sequence is 13 residues long. V was pared by 3 bases and J by 7 bases, with 12 bases between. The CDR3 loop is CASSFRESIEAFF. Here the CDR3 DNA reads TGTGCCAGCAGCTTCCGGGAGTCTATTGAAGCTTTCTTT.

The chain uses TRBV27 and TRBJ1-6, with a possible D match to TRBD1 (5 bases). The V gene's germline CDR1 is MNHEY and CDR2 SMNVEV (reference sequence). CDR3 length equals 15 residues. Trimming took 6 bases from V and 5 from J, leaving 14 bases between them. The CDR3 DNA reads as TGTGCCAGCAGCCGGACCCTAGGGGATAATTCACCCCTCCACTTT. This sequence encodes CASSRTLGDNSPLHF.

The V and J genes are TRBV19 and TRBJ1-4; D possibly corresponds to TRBD1 (5 bases). In germline, CDR1 is LNHDA, CDR2 SQIVND (reference sequence). CDR3 length: 19 residues. Trimming left V 3 bases short and J 4 bases short, with 24 bases between. The CDR3 spells CASSIISHPGTAYNEKLFF. As DNA, the CDR3 is TGTGCCAGTAGTATTATCTCTCATCCAGGGACTGCATATAATGAAAAACTGTTTTTT.

The V call is TRBV4-2, the J call TRBJ2-3, with TRBD2 matching over 12 bases. Germline V gene sequence: CDR1 LGHNA, CDR2 YNFKEQ. There are 16 residues in the CDR3. Unmatched junction bases numbered 1, after V lost 0 bases and J lost 3 bases. The CDR3 spells CASSQELAGGTDTQYF. For the CDR3, the DNA is TGTGCCAGCAGCCAAGAACTAGCGGGGGGTACAGATACGCAGTATTTT.